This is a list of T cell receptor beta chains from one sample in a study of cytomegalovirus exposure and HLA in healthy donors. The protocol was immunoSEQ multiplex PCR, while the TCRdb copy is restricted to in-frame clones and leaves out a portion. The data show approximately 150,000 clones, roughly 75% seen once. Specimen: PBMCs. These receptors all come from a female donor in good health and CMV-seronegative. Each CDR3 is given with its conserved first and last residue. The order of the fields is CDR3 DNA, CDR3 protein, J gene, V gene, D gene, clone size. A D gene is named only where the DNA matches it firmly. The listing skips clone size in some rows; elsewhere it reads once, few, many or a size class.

CDR3 DNA: TGTGCCAGCAGTTGCTCGGACAGGGTGCCACGACTCGACTATGGCTACACCTTC; CDR3 protein: CASSCSDRVPRLDYGYTF; J gene: TRBJ1-2; V gene: TRBV28; D gene: TRBD1; clone size: .
CDR3 DNA: TGTGCCAGCAGCTTATTCCAGGGCGCGGACACTGAAGCTTTCTTT; CDR3 protein: CASSLFQGADTEAFF; J gene: TRBJ1-1; V gene: TRBV7-9; D gene: .; clone size: .
CDR3 DNA: TGTGCCAGCAACCCTGGACAGGGGGACTACACCGGGGAGCTGTTTTTT; CDR3 protein: CASNPGQGDYTGELFF; J gene: TRBJ2-2; V gene: TRBV11-1; D gene: TRBD1; clone size: .
CDR3 DNA: TGCGCCAGCAGTGATAAATGGACAGGGAACTACAATGAGCAGTTCTTC; CDR3 protein: CASSDKWTGNYNEQFF; J gene: TRBJ2-1; V gene: TRBV10-2; D gene: TRBD1; clone size: .
CDR3 DNA: TGTGCCAGCAGGTCTACAGGTGCACTCTCCTACGAGCAGTACTTC; CDR3 protein: CASRSTGALSYEQYF; J gene: TRBJ2-7; V gene: TRBV7-9; D gene: .; clone size: .
CDR3 DNA: TGTGCCACCAGCAGACGGGATGATCAGCCCCAGCATTTT; CDR3 protein: CATSRRDDQPQHF; J gene: TRBJ1-5; V gene: TRBV15; D gene: .; clone size: few
CDR3 DNA: TGTGCCAGCAGCGGGGAAGGGAGAACGACAGATACGCAGTATTTT; CDR3 protein: CASSGEGRTTDTQYF; J gene: TRBJ2-3; V gene: TRBV6-1; D gene: .; clone size: .
CDR3 DNA: TGCGCCAGCAGCTTGGCGGCCAGGTACATCACTGAAGCTTTCTTT; CDR3 protein: CASSLAARYITEAFF; J gene: TRBJ1-1; V gene: TRBV5-1; D gene: .; clone size: .
CDR3 DNA: TGCGCCAGCAGCCAAGAAGCCCCCCTGGGACAGGGTCTCACTAACTATGGCTACACCTTC; CDR3 protein: CASSQEAPLGQGLTNYGYTF; J gene: TRBJ1-2; V gene: TRBV4-3; D gene: TRBD1; clone size: .
CDR3 DNA: TGCAGTGTCTCCGGGTACGGCTACACCTTC; CDR3 protein: CSVSGYGYTF; J gene: TRBJ1-2; V gene: TRBV20-1; D gene: .; clone size: few
CDR3 DNA: TGTGCCAGCAGCACATCCGGACTAGCGCCACAAGAGACCCAGTACTTC; CDR3 protein: CASSTSGLAPQETQYF; J gene: TRBJ2-5; V gene: TRBV7-9; D gene: TRBD2; clone size: few
CDR3 DNA: TGCGCCAGCAGCTGGGGGACAGGATACGAGCAGTACTTC; CDR3 protein: CASSWGTGYEQYF; J gene: TRBJ2-7; V gene: TRBV5-1; D gene: TRBD1; clone size: .
CDR3 DNA: TGTGCCACACAGGGGGTAGGCAATCAGCCCCAGCATTTT; CDR3 protein: CATQGVGNQPQHF; J gene: TRBJ1-5; V gene: TRBV10-3; D gene: TRBD1; clone size: .
CDR3 DNA: TGTGCCAGCAGCTCAAATAAGCTGGCACTAACAGATACGCAGTATTTT; CDR3 protein: CASSSNKLALTDTQYF; J gene: TRBJ2-3; V gene: TRBV11-2; D gene: .; clone size: once
CDR3 DNA: TGCGCCAGCCAGGGACAGGGCATAATCGAGCAGTACTTC; CDR3 protein: CASQGQGIIEQYF; J gene: TRBJ2-7; V gene: TRBV10-2; D gene: TRBD1; clone size: .
CDR3 DNA: TGTGCCAGCAGCTCGAAGCATGTACTAGCGGGAGTTTACAATGAGCAGTTCTTC; CDR3 protein: CASSSKHVLAGVYNEQFF; J gene: TRBJ2-1; V gene: TRBV7-8; D gene: TRBD2; clone size: .
CDR3 DNA: TGTGCCAGCAGCTTAGTACTAGCGGGAGGCTACAATGAGCAGTTCTTC; CDR3 protein: CASSLVLAGGYNEQFF; J gene: TRBJ2-1; V gene: TRBV11-2; D gene: TRBD2; clone size: .
CDR3 DNA: TGTGCCTGGAGGCCAATGGGGGGTTACGAGCAGTACTTC; CDR3 protein: CAWRPMGGYEQYF; J gene: TRBJ2-7; V gene: TRBV30; D gene: .; clone size: .
CDR3 DNA: TGTGCCAGCAGCCGACAGGGGTGGGACACCGGGGAGCTGTTTTTT; CDR3 protein: CASSRQGWDTGELFF; J gene: TRBJ2-2; V gene: TRBV7-9; D gene: TRBD1; clone size: .
CDR3 DNA: TGTGCCAGTAGGGGCAGCGGGGGGACCTACGAGCAGTACTTC; CDR3 protein: CASRGSGGTYEQYF; J gene: TRBJ2-7; V gene: TRBV19; D gene: TRBD2; clone size: .
CDR3 DNA: TGCGCCAGCAGCCAAGAAACAGGAAACATTCAGTACTTC; CDR3 protein: CASSQETGNIQYF; J gene: TRBJ2-4; V gene: TRBV4-3; D gene: .; clone size: few
CDR3 DNA: TGTGCCAGTACGCTTACAGTGAACACTGAAGCTTTCTTT; CDR3 protein: CASTLTVNTEAFF; J gene: TRBJ1-1; V gene: TRBV2; D gene: .; clone size: .
CDR3 DNA: TGTGCCAGCAGTTCGGACAGGGTGGGTGAGCAGTTCTTC; CDR3 protein: CASSSDRVGEQFF; J gene: TRBJ2-1; V gene: TRBV6-5; D gene: TRBD1; clone size: .
CDR3 DNA: TGCGCCAGCAGCTGGGCAGGGATGGGAACCACTAGCACAGATACGCAGTATTTT; CDR3 protein: CASSWAGMGTTSTDTQYF; J gene: TRBJ2-3; V gene: TRBV5-1; D gene: .; clone size: .
CDR3 DNA: TGTGCCAGCAGCGTAGTGGCGGGGGGCGGGGATACGCAGTATTTT; CDR3 protein: CASSVVAGGGDTQYF; J gene: TRBJ2-3; V gene: TRBV9; D gene: TRBD2; clone size: .
CDR3 DNA: TGTGCCAGCAGCTGGACATGGGACTCCGGAAACACCATATATTTT; CDR3 protein: CASSWTWDSGNTIYF; J gene: TRBJ1-3; V gene: TRBV5-8; D gene: .; clone size: .
CDR3 DNA: TGTGCCAGCAGTTTGTACGGGAACCATAACAATGAGCAGTTCTTC; CDR3 protein: CASSLYGNHNNEQFF; J gene: TRBJ2-1; V gene: TRBV28; D gene: .; clone size: .
CDR3 DNA: TGTGCCGGCATGGGACAGGCCTACGAGCAGTACTTC; CDR3 protein: CAGMGQAYEQYF; J gene: TRBJ2-7; V gene: TRBV10-3; D gene: TRBD1; clone size: .
CDR3 DNA: TGTGCCAGTAGTACAGGGGCTCGGGGCAATCAGCCCCAGCATTTT; CDR3 protein: CASSTGARGNQPQHF; J gene: TRBJ1-5; V gene: TRBV19; D gene: .; clone size: .
CDR3 DNA: TGTGCCAGCAGCTTAGGCGGGGGGGCAGCAGAGACCCAGTACTTC; CDR3 protein: CASSLGGGAAETQYF; J gene: TRBJ2-5; V gene: TRBV7-2; D gene: TRBD2; clone size: .
CDR3 DNA: TGCGCCAGCAGCTTGTGGGGGGCCGGGACAGGGACCTACGAGCAGTACTTC; CDR3 protein: CASSLWGAGTGTYEQYF; J gene: TRBJ2-7; V gene: TRBV5-1; D gene: TRBD1; clone size: few
CDR3 DNA: TGTGCCAGCAGTTTACTAGCGGGAGGGCTGGGTGAGCAGTTCTTC; CDR3 protein: CASSLLAGGLGEQFF; J gene: TRBJ2-1; V gene: TRBV27; D gene: TRBD2; clone size: .
CDR3 DNA: TGTGCCAGCATCAGCGGAGGCACAGATACGCAGTATTTT; CDR3 protein: CASISGGTDTQYF; J gene: TRBJ2-3; V gene: TRBV6-1; D gene: .; clone size: .
CDR3 DNA: TGTGCCAGCCGGGAGGGGGGCGATGAGCAGTTCTTC; CDR3 protein: CASREGGDEQFF; J gene: TRBJ2-1; V gene: TRBV7-9; D gene: TRBD2; clone size: .
CDR3 DNA: TGTGCCAGCAGTGCACGGGCGGACAGCGGCCCATCTAACTATGGCTACACCTTC; CDR3 protein: CASSARADSGPSNYGYTF; J gene: TRBJ1-2; V gene: TRBV6-1; D gene: .; clone size: once
CDR3 DNA: TGTGCCATCGGGCCGGGACAAACCTACAATGAGCAGTTCTTC; CDR3 protein: CAIGPGQTYNEQFF; J gene: TRBJ2-1; V gene: TRBV10-3; D gene: .; clone size: .
CDR3 DNA: TGCGCCAGCAGCCAAAACTTCGACAGGGAGTCGTTCTTC; CDR3 protein: CASSQNFDRESFF; J gene: TRBJ2-1; V gene: TRBV4-1; D gene: TRBD1; clone size: few
CDR3 DNA: TGTGCCAGTGGGGCCTCCAACGTGGGGTCCTACAATGAGCAGTTCTTC; CDR3 protein: CASGASNVGSYNEQFF; J gene: TRBJ2-1; V gene: TRBV19; D gene: .; clone size: .
CDR3 DNA: TGTGCCAGCAGACACCTGAACACTGAAGCTTTCTTT; CDR3 protein: CASRHLNTEAFF; J gene: TRBJ1-1; V gene: TRBV28; D gene: .; clone size: few
CDR3 DNA: TGTGCCAGCAGCTTAGTGTCCGGCAGGGGGCGAGAGACCCAGTACTTC; CDR3 protein: CASSLVSGRGRETQYF; J gene: TRBJ2-5; V gene: TRBV7-8; D gene: TRBD1; clone size: .
CDR3 DNA: TGCGCCAGCAGCCAAGAAGAGGGGACAGGCGTTCGGGGCTACACCTTC; CDR3 protein: CASSQEEGTGVRGYTF; J gene: TRBJ1-2; V gene: TRBV4-1; D gene: TRBD1; clone size: .
CDR3 DNA: TGTGCCAGCAGCTCAGCGGGCGGACCCTACGAGCAGTACTTC; CDR3 protein: CASSSAGGPYEQYF; J gene: TRBJ2-7; V gene: TRBV11-2; D gene: .; clone size: .
CDR3 DNA: TGTGCCAGCAGTTACCAACCGACAGGTGAAGCTTTCTTT; CDR3 protein: CASSYQPTGEAFF; J gene: TRBJ1-1; V gene: TRBV6-6; D gene: .; clone size: .
CDR3 DNA: TGTGCCAGCAGAATTCGACAGGGCACAAATGAAAAACTGTTTTTT; CDR3 protein: CASRIRQGTNEKLFF; J gene: TRBJ1-4; V gene: TRBV27; D gene: TRBD1; clone size: .
CDR3 DNA: TGTGCCAGCAACCCAGCGGGGGGCTCCTACGAGCAGTACTTC; CDR3 protein: CASNPAGGSYEQYF; J gene: TRBJ2-7; V gene: TRBV6-1; D gene: TRBD2; clone size: few
CDR3 DNA: TGTGCCAGCAGCGTAGCTTTGGCGGGACTAGCGGGAGGTGGGGCCAACGTCCTGACTTTC; CDR3 protein: CASSVALAGLAGGGANVLTF; J gene: TRBJ2-6; V gene: TRBV9; D gene: TRBD2; clone size: .
CDR3 DNA: TGTGCCGGGAATTCGGGGTCCAGCTCCTATAATTCACCCCTCCACTTT; CDR3 protein: CAGNSGSSSYNSPLHF; J gene: TRBJ1-6; V gene: TRBV30; D gene: .; clone size: .
CDR3 DNA: TGTGCCACCAGCAGAGTTAGCGGGAGGGCCGATGAGCAGTTCTTC; CDR3 protein: CATSRVSGRADEQFF; J gene: TRBJ2-1; V gene: TRBV15; D gene: TRBD2; clone size: .
CDR3 DNA: TGTGCCAGCAGTTACGTACAGGGGGCTTCCTACGAGCAGTACTTC; CDR3 protein: CASSYVQGASYEQYF; J gene: TRBJ2-7; V gene: TRBV6-6; D gene: TRBD1; clone size: few
CDR3 DNA: TGTGCCAGCAGTTCAGGGTACAGGAGGGATCAGCCCCAGCATTTT; CDR3 protein: CASSSGYRRDQPQHF; J gene: TRBJ1-5; V gene: TRBV28; D gene: .; clone size: .
CDR3 DNA: TGTGCCAGCAGCTTAGACAGGGGGCAAGCAGATACGCAGTATTTT; CDR3 protein: CASSLDRGQADTQYF; J gene: TRBJ2-3; V gene: TRBV7-2; D gene: TRBD1; clone size: .
CDR3 DNA: TGTGCCATCAGTGGAGCAGGGGACACCGGGGAGCTGTTTTTT; CDR3 protein: CAISGAGDTGELFF; J gene: TRBJ2-2; V gene: TRBV10-3; D gene: .; clone size: .
CDR3 DNA: TGCGCCAGCAGCCAAGACGACAGGGGGCACTCTGGAAACACCATATATTTT; CDR3 protein: CASSQDDRGHSGNTIYF; J gene: TRBJ1-3; V gene: TRBV4-1; D gene: TRBD1; clone size: .
CDR3 DNA: TGCGCCAGCAGCTTACTAGCGGGGGTCGGCACAGATACGCAGTATTTT; CDR3 protein: CASSLLAGVGTDTQYF; J gene: TRBJ2-3; V gene: TRBV5-1; D gene: TRBD2; clone size: .
CDR3 DNA: TGTGCCAGTAGTTTAGAAGGGGGCAATGAGCAGTTCTTC; CDR3 protein: CASSLEGGNEQFF; J gene: TRBJ2-1; V gene: TRBV19; D gene: .; clone size: .
CDR3 DNA: TGTGCCAGCAGCTTAGACAGGGTGAACCCTGAAGCTTTCTTT; CDR3 protein: CASSLDRVNPEAFF; J gene: TRBJ1-1; V gene: TRBV7-3; D gene: TRBD1; clone size: .
CDR3 DNA: TGTGCCAGTAGTATGAGTGCAACTAATGAAAAACTGTTTTTT; CDR3 protein: CASSMSATNEKLFF; J gene: TRBJ1-4; V gene: TRBV19; D gene: .; clone size: few
CDR3 DNA: TGTGCCAGCAGTTTATCGGTCCAGGGGCCCCAGCATTTT; CDR3 protein: CASSLSVQGPQHF; J gene: TRBJ1-5; V gene: TRBV27; D gene: .; clone size: .
CDR3 DNA: TGTGCCAGTACCACAGGGGTTTGGACCGGGGAGCTGTTTTTT; CDR3 protein: CASTTGVWTGELFF; J gene: TRBJ2-2; V gene: TRBV6-1; D gene: TRBD1; clone size: .